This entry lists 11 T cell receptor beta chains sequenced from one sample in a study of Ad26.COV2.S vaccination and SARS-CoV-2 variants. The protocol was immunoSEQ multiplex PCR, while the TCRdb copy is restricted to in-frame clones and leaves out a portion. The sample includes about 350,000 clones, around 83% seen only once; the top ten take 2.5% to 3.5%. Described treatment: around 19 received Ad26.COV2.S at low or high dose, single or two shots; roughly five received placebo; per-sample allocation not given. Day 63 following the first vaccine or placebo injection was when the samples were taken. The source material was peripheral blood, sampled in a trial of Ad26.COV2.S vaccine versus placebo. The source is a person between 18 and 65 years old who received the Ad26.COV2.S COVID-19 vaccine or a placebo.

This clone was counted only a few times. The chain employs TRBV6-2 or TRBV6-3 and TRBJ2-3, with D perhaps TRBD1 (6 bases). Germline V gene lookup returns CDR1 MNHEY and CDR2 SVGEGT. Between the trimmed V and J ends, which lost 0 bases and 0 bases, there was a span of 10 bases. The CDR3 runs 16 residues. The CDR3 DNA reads TGTGCCAGCAGTTACTCGAGGGGGTTTAGCACAGATACGCAGTATTTT. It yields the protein CASSYSRGFSTDTQYF.

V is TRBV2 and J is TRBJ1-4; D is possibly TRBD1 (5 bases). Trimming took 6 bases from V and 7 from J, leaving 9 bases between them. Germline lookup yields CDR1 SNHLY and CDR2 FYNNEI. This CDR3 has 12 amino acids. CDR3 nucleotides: TGTGCCAGCAGCAGGGAGGGTGAAAAACTGTTTTTT. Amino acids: CASSREGEKLFF.

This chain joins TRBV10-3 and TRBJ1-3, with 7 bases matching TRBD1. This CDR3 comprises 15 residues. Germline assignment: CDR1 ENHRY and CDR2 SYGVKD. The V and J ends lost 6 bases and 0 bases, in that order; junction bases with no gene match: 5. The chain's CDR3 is CAISLGQSSGNTIYF. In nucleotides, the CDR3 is TGTGCCATCAGCCTGGGACAGTCCTCTGGAAACACCATATATTTT.

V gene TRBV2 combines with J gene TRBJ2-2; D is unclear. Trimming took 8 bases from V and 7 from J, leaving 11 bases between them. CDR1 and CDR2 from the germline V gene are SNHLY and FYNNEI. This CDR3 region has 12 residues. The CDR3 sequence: CASSFIGGELFF. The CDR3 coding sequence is TGTGCCAGCTCATTTATTGGCGGGGAGCTGTTTTTT.

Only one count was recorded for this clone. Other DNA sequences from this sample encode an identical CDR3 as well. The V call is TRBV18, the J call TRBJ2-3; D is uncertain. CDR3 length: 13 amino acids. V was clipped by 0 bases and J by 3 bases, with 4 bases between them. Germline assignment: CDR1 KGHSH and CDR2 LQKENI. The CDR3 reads CASSPPGTDTQYF. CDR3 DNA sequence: TGTGCCAGCTCACCACCCGGGACAGATACGCAGTATTTT. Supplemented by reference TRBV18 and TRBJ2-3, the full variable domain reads NAGVMQNPRHLVRRRGQEARLRCSPMKGHSHVYWYRQLPEEGLKFMVYLQKENIIDESGMPKERFSAEFPKEGPSILRIQQVVRGDSAAYFCASSPPGTDTQYFGPGTRLTVL.

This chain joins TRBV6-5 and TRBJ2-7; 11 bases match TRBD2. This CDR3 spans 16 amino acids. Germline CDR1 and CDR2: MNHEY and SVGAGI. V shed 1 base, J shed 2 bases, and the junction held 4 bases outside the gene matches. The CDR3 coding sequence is TGTGCCAGCAGTTACTTGGCGACTAGCGGGACCTACGAGCAGTACTTC. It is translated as CASSYLATSGTYEQYF.

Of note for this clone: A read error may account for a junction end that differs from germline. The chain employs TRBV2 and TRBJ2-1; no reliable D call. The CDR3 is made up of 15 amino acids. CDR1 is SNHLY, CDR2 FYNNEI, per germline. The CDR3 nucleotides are TGTGCCAGCAGTAAAGCCCGCCCCGACGGTAATGAGCAGTTCTTC. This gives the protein CASSKARPDGNEQFF.

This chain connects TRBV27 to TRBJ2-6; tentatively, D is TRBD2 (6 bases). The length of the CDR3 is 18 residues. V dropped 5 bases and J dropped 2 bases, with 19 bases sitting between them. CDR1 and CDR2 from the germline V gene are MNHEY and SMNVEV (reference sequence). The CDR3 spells CASSPQGGRRPGANVLTF. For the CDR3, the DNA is TGTGCCAGCAGTCCCCAAGGAGGGAGGCGCCCTGGGGCCAACGTCCTGACTTTC.

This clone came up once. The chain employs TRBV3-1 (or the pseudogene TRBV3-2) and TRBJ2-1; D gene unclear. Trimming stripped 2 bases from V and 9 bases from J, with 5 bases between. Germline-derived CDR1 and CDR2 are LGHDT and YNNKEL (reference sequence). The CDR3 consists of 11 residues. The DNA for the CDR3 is TGTGCCAGCAGCCAATCAGGTGAGCAGTTCTTC. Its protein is CASSQSGEQFF.

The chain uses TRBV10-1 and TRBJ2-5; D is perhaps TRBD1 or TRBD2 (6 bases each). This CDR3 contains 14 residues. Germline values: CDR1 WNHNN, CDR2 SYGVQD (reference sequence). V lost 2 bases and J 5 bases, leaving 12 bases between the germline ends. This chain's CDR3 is CASSERGAGETQYF. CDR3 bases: TGCGCCAGCAGTGAGAGGGGGGCCGGGGAGACCCAGTACTTC.

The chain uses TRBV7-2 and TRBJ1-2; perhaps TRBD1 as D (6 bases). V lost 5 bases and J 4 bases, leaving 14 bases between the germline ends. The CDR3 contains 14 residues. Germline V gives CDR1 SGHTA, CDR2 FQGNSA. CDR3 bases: TGTGCCAGCAGCCAGCCAGGGGTCTCCTATGGCTACACCTTC. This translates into CASSQPGVSYGYTF. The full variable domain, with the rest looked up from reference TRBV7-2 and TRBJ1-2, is GAGVSQSPSNKVTEKGKDVELRCDPISGHTALYWYRQSLGQGLEFLIYFQGNSAPDKSGLPSDRFSAERTGGSVSTLTIQRTQQEDSAVYLCASSQPGVSYGYTFGSGTRLTVV.